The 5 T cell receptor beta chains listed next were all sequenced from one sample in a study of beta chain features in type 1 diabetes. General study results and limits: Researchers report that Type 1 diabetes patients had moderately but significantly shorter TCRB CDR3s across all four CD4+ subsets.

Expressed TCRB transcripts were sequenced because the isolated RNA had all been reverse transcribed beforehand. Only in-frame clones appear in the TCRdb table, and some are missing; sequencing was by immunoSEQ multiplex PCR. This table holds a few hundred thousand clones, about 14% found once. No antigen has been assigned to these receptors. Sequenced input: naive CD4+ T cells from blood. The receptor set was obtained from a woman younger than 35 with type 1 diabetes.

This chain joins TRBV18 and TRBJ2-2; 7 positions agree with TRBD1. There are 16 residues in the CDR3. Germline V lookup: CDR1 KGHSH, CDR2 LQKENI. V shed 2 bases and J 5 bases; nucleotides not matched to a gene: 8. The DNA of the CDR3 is TGTGCCAGCTCACCAGCAACAGGGGAACGGACCGGGGAGCTGTTTTTT. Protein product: CASSPATGERTGELFF.

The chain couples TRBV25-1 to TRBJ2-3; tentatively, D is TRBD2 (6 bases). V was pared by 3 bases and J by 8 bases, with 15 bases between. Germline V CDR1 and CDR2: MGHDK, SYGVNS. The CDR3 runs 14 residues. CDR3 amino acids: CASSDQLASGTQYF. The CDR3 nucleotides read TGTGCCAGCAGTGATCAGCTAGCGTCTGGTACGCAGTATTTT.

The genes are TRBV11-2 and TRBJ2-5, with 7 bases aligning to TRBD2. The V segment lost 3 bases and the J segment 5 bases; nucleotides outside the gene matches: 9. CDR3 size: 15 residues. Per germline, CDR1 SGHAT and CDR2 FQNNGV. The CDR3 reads CASSFQGGSTETQYF. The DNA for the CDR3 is TGTGCCAGCAGCTTCCAAGGCGGGAGTACGGAGACCCAGTACTTC.

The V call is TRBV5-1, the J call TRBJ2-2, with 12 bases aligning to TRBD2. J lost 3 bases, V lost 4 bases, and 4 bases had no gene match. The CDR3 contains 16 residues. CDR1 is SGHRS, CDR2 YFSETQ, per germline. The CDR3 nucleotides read TGCGCCAGCAGCCGCAGACTAGCGGGAGACACCGGGGAGCTGTTTTTT. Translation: CASSRRLAGDTGELFF.

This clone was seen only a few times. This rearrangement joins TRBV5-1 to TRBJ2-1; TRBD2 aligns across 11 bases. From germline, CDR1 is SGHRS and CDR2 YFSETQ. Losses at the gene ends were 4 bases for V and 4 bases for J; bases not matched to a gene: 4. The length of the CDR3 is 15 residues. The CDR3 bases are TGCGCCAGCAGCCCGGGACTAGCGGAGTACAATGAGCAGTTCTTC. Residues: CASSPGLAEYNEQFF.